A single sample gave rise to the 9 T cell receptor beta chains below, sequenced in a study of cytomegalovirus exposure and HLA in healthy donors. 60 Vbeta and 13 Jbeta primers were used in PCR. This table comes from immunoSEQ multiplex PCR, and its TCRdb copy is limited to in-frame clones, with some not included. This table holds roughly 150,000 clones, 80% to 85% found once. What was sequenced was PBMCs. The receptors originated from a woman aged 18 to 35 in good health and CMV-seronegative.

This chain connects TRBV6-4 to TRBJ1-6; D call uncertain. The CDR3 spans 14 residues. CDR1 is MRHNA and CDR2 is SNTAGT in the germline V gene. The germline V and J ends were trimmed by 3 bases and 11 bases, with 14 bases remaining between them. The CDR3 region has the DNA TGTGCCAGCAGTGATGAGACGGGTGTCGCACCCCTCCACTTT. It encodes CASSDETGVAPLHF.

The chain employs TRBV29-1 and TRBJ1-2; D unclear. V lost 3 bases to trimming and J lost 3 bases, with 14 bases between them. There are 14 residues in the CDR3. Germline CDR1 is SQVTM and CDR2 is ANQGSEA. The CDR3, as DNA: TGCAGCGTTGAGGGTCGAGGGAAAGACTATGGCTACACCTTC. Translation gives CSVEGRGKDYGYTF. The full variable domain, with the rest looked up from reference TRBV29-1 and TRBJ1-2, is SAVISQKPSRDICQRGTSLTIQCQVDSQVTMMFWYRQQPGQSLTLIATANQGSEATYESGFVIDKFPISRPNLTFSTLTVSNMSPEDSSIYLCSVEGRGKDYGYTFGSGTRLTVV.

The chain recombines TRBV27 with TRBJ1-2; no clear D. The CDR3 covers 12 residues. Germline V CDR1 and CDR2: MNHEY, SMNVEV (reference sequence). The germline V and J ends were trimmed by 5 bases and 4 bases, with 8 bases remaining between them. Here the CDR3 reads CASSTRGYGYTF. The CDR3 DNA reads as TGTGCCAGCAGTACCCGGGGCTATGGCTACACCTTC.

The V call is TRBV7-9, the J call TRBJ1-5; D unresolved. Trimming took 0 bases from V and 1 from J, leaving 7 bases between them. This CDR3 has 15 residues. CDR1 is SEHNR, CDR2 FQNEAQ, per germline (reference sequence). The CDR3 DNA reads TGTGCCAGCAGCTTAGCGGCCGGGAGCAATCAGCCCCAGCATTTT. This translates into CASSLAAGSNQPQHF. Complete variable domain (other parts from reference TRBV7-9 and TRBJ1-5): DTGVSQNPRHKITKRGQNVTFRCDPISEHNRLYWYRQTLGQGPEFLTYFQNEAQLEKSRLLSDRFSAERPKGSFSTLEIQRTEQGDSAMYLCASSLAAGSNQPQHFGDGTRLSIL.

This sequence joins TRBV10-1 and TRBJ1-1; the D gene is possibly TRBD1 (6 bases). The CDR3 totals 12 residues. Germline V CDR1 and CDR2: WNHNN, SYGVQD (reference sequence). Trimming took 7 bases from V and 11 from J, leaving 17 bases between them. The CDR3 protein is CASTNRESRAFF. As DNA, the CDR3 is TGCGCCAGCACCAACAGGGAAAGTCGTGCTTTCTTT.

The table lists this clone with a few counts. The rearrangement links TRBV6-6 to TRBJ2-7; D is unresolved. Trimming removed 4 bases from V and 0 bases from J, with 13 bases in between. This CDR3 comprises 15 residues. From germline, CDR1 is MNHNY and CDR2 SVGAGI (reference sequence). The CDR3 is CASSSTSQLSYEQYF. DNA of the CDR3: TGTGCCAGCAGTTCCACCTCCCAACTCTCCTACGAGCAGTACTTC.

The chain uses TRBV18 and TRBJ1-1; no clear D. Trimming stripped 6 bases from V and 5 bases from J, with 10 bases between. Germline V gene lookup returns CDR1 KGHSH and CDR2 LQKENI. The CDR3 totals 12 residues. CDR3 region: CASSLTQTEAFF. Here the CDR3 DNA reads TGTGCCAGCTCGCTCACGCAGACTGAAGCTTTCTTT.

This chain links TRBV30 with TRBJ1-2; perhaps TRBD1 as D (6 bases). The germline V gene encodes CDR1 GTSNPN and CDR2 SVGIG (reference sequence). The CDR3 contains 13 residues. V was cut by 0 bases and J by 8 bases, with 13 bases left in between. CDR3 residues: CAWSVRGSGGYTF. CDR3 nucleotides: TGTGCCTGGAGTGTAAGGGGGTCGGGCGGCTACACCTTC.

The V call is TRBV28, the J call TRBJ1-1; weak D call: TRBD1 (6 bases). The germline CDR1 and CDR2 sequences are MDHEN and SYDVKM. V lost 8 bases and J 0 bases, leaving 19 bases between the germline ends. This CDR3 has 16 residues. In DNA form, the CDR3 reads TGTGCCAGCGCTATAATTCCGGGACACCTGAACACTGAAGCTTTCTTT. Its protein product is CASAIIPGHLNTEAFF.